These T cell receptor beta chains were read from a single sample in a study of PD-1 blockade in classical Hodgkin lymphoma. The method was immunoSEQ multiplex PCR; TCRdb's version includes in-frame clones alone and lacks a portion of them. Here the sample spans almost 20,000 clones, approximately 82% being singletons. The starting material was CD4+ T cells from blood, obtained before the fourth cycle of nivolumab. These receptors all stem from a human donor with classical Hodgkin lymphoma. Each CDR3 is given with its conserved first and last residue. A D gene is named only where the DNA matches it firmly. Size tells how often a clone was seen (once, few, many) or the class of an expanded clone, and some rows leave it out.

cdr3_length	v_call	j_call	clone_size	d_call	cdr3_nt	cdr3_aa
15	TRBV27	TRBJ1-2	NA	NA	TGTGCCAGCAGTGCTTCCGGGGGCAACTTCTATGGCTACACCTTC	CASSASGGNFYGYTF
17	TRBV2	TRBJ2-2	NA	NA	TGTGCCAGCAGTGCGGGTCTGACGGTGACAAACACCGGGGAGCTGTTTTTT	CASSAGLTVTNTGELFF
11	TRBV7-9	TRBJ1-1	NA	NA	TGTGCCAGCACCGGGGGTACTGAAGCTTTCTTT	CASTGGTEAFF
13	TRBV28	TRBJ2-7	NA	TRBD1	TGTGCCAGCAGGGACAGGGGGCCCTACGAGCAGTACTTC	CASRDRGPYEQYF
15	TRBV5-1	TRBJ2-1	once	NA	TGCGCCAGCAGCGCGACGGAAGTTCCGTACAATGAGCAGTTCTTC	CASSATEVPYNEQFF
15	TRBV10-3	TRBJ2-1	NA	NA	TGTGCCATCACCTCGACAGGATACTCCTACAATGAGCAGTTCTTC	CAITSTGYSYNEQFF
15	TRBV6-1	TRBJ1-3	NA	NA	TGTGCCAGCAGTGAATCCCAGGCATACAGAAACACCATATATTTT	CASSESQAYRNTIYF
16	TRBV28	TRBJ2-3	NA	NA	TGTGCCAGCAGTGGAGGATTGAGCGGTCTCACAGATACGCAGTATTTT	CASSGGLSGLTDTQYF
14	TRBV7-9	TRBJ2-7	NA	TRBD2	TGTGCCAGCAGCGAAGGACTAGCGGGTGTGGAGCAGTACTTC	CASSEGLAGVEQYF
13	TRBV10-3	TRBJ1-3	NA	NA	TGTGCCAGTATCAGGGAAACTGGAAACACCATATATTTT	CASIRETGNTIYF
14	TRBV7-7	TRBJ2-5	NA	TRBD1	TGTGCTAGCAGCCCACAGGGGTCCAGCGGGACCCAGTACTTC	CASSPQGSSGTQYF
16	TRBV16	TRBJ2-6	NA	NA	TGTGCCAGCAGCCAATCACGGAACTCTGGGGCCAACGTCCTGACTTTC	CASSQSRNSGANVLTF
14	TRBV5-1	TRBJ1-1	NA	NA	TGCGCCAGCAGCTTGGCCGCGGGGAACACTGAAGCTTTCTTT	CASSLAAGNTEAFF
15	TRBV29-1	TRBJ2-5	NA	TRBD1	TGCAGCGTTGACCCGGGACAGGGGGCTTTTGAGACCCAGTACTTC	CSVDPGQGAFETQYF
15	TRBV27	TRBJ2-7	NA	TRBD2	TGTGCCAGCAGTCCGACTAGCCAGTTGGTCCACGAGCAGTACTTC	CASSPTSQLVHEQYF
14	TRBV18	TRBJ2-2	NA	NA	TGTGCCAGCTCACCAACGCGGAACACCGGGGAGCTGTTTTTT	CASSPTRNTGELFF
13	TRBV18	TRBJ1-5	NA	NA	TGTGCCAGCTCCCGGGACCTCGATCAGCCCCAGCATTTT	CASSRDLDQPQHF
15	TRBV19	TRBJ2-2	NA	NA	TGTGCCAGTAGTATAGAAGCGGTCTACACCGGGGAGCTGTTTTTT	CASSIEAVYTGELFF
13	TRBV19	TRBJ1-1	NA	NA	TGTGCCAGCAGAACCGGGACAAGGTTTGAAGCTTTCTTT	CASRTGTRFEAFF
16	TRBV6-6	TRBJ2-6	NA	NA	TGTGCCAGCTCAGTCCTTACTAGCAGTGGGGCCAACGTCCTGACTTTC	CASSVLTSSGANVLTF
18	TRBV28	TRBJ2-4	NA	TRBD1	TGTGCCAGCAGTTTCGGGGACAGGGGGCGATTGCCCAAAAACATTCAGTACTTC	CASSFGDRGRLPKNIQYF
11	TRBV30	TRBJ1-4	NA	NA	TGTGCCTGGAGTGTTGGTGAAAAACTGTTTTTT	CAWSVGEKLFF
14	TRBV6-5	TRBJ2-3	NA	NA	TGTGCCAGCAGCAGGGGACTCCCCTCCTCTCCCGGCCATTTT	CASSRGLPSSPGHF
14	TRBV27	TRBJ2-7	NA	NA	TGTGCCAGCAGAAGGACACCGGGGTCATACGAGCAGTACTTC	CASRRTPGSYEQYF
14	TRBV6-1	TRBJ1-6	NA	NA	TGTGCCAGCAGTGTACAGGAGTATAATTCACCCCTCCACTTT	CASSVQEYNSPLHF
14	TRBV7-2	TRBJ2-1	NA	NA	TGTGCCAGCAGCCCAGGGGTAGCATACAATGAGCAGTTCTTC	CASSPGVAYNEQFF
12	TRBV6-5	TRBJ2-7	NA	NA	TGTGCCAGCAGTTACTCGGGGAGCGAGCAGTACTTC	CASSYSGSEQYF
14	TRBV5-1	TRBJ2-7	NA	NA	TGCGCCAGCAGCTTGAATATTGGGTCCTACGAGCAGTACTTC	CASSLNIGSYEQYF
12	TRBV19	TRBJ2-1	once	TRBD1	TGTGCCAGTAGTCAGGGGGCGGGAGAGCAGTTCTTC	CASSQGAGEQFF
11	TRBV10-3	TRBJ2-7	NA	NA	TGTGCCACTGGCACTTCCTACGAGCAGTACTTC	CATGTSYEQYF
17	TRBV6-1	TRBJ2-2	NA	TRBD1	TGTGCCAGCAGTGTGGGACAGCCAACCCCGAACACCGGGGAGCTGTTTTTT	CASSVGQPTPNTGELFF
15	TRBV13	TRBJ1-3	NA	TRBD1	TGTGCCAGCAGCGTACTACAGGGGGCGGGAAACACCATATATTTT	CASSVLQGAGNTIYF
15	TRBV2	TRBJ2-3	NA	TRBD2	TGTGCCAGCAGTGATCTCCCGGGAGGGACAGATACGCAGTATTTT	CASSDLPGGTDTQYF
11	TRBV20-1	TRBJ2-7	NA	NA	TGCAGTGCTAGAGGGTATAACGAGCAGTACTTC	CSARGYNEQYF
17	TRBV5-5	TRBJ1-2	NA	NA	TGTGCCAGCAGCTTCCACCCCCCCCTAACCCCGGGGAATGGCTACACCTTC	CASSFHPPLTPGNGYTF
14	TRBV28	TRBJ1-3	NA	NA	TGTGCCAGCAAAACGCCGCATGCTGGAAACACCATATATTTT	CASKTPHAGNTIYF
14	TRBV6-1	TRBJ1-1	few	NA	TGTGCCAGCAGCCCCTGGGGGTCGAACACTGAAGCTTTCTTT	CASSPWGSNTEAFF
15	TRBV6-5	TRBJ1-3	NA	TRBD1	TGTGCCAGCAGGAGACAGGGAATAGATGGAAACACCATATATTTT	CASRRQGIDGNTIYF
10	TRBV20-1	TRBJ2-1	NA	NA	TGCAGCCATCTGGCCAATGAGCAGTTCTTC	CSHLANEQFF